What follows are 30 T cell receptor beta chains derived from one specimen sequenced in a study of T cell responses to AZD1222 COVID-19 vaccine. Sequenced by immunoSEQ multiplex PCR; TCRdb stores in-frame clones only, minus some. The sample yields about 88,000 clones, just over 90% seen once. This specimen was peripheral blood, taken on day 0 of AZD1222 vaccination. The receptors here all came from an adult in good health.

This chain joins TRBV28 and TRBJ2-3; TRBD2 agrees at 8 bases. The germline V gene has CDR1 MDHEN and CDR2 SYDVKM. This CDR3 spans 16 amino acids. The ends lost 6 bases at V and 4 bases at J; junction bases unmatched: 12. This CDR3 reads CASSPGLDSIADTQYF. CDR3 DNA: TGTGCCAGCAGCCCGGGACTAGATTCGATCGCAGATACGCAGTATTTT.

The chain employs TRBV30 and TRBJ1-3; possibly TRBD1 for D (6 bases). Between the trimmed V and J ends, which lost 5 bases and 0 bases, there was a span of 14 bases. The germline V gene has CDR1 GTSNPN and CDR2 SVGIG (reference sequence). This CDR3 spans 15 amino acids. CDR3 loop: CAWAHPTGSGNTIYF. The CDR3 DNA is TGTGCCTGGGCCCACCCGACAGGCTCTGGAAACACCATATATTTT.

The chain carries TRBV7-9 and TRBJ1-1; D is undetermined. Trimming shortened V by 3 bases and J by 3 bases, and 8 bases separated the two germline ends. Germline CDR1 SEHNR, CDR2 FQNEAQ (reference sequence). The CDR3 has 13 amino acids. The CDR3 sequence: CASSFPRDTEAFF. Here the CDR3 DNA reads TGTGCCAGCAGCTTTCCGCGAGACACTGAAGCTTTCTTT.

The V and J genes are TRBV5-1 and TRBJ2-3; D gene uncertain. Per the germline V gene, CDR1 is SGHRS and CDR2 is YFSETQ. The V end was cut by 5 bases, the J end by 1 base, with 11 bases between. The CDR3 runs to 14 residues. The CDR3 protein is CASSEQSRTDTQYF. CDR3 sequence (DNA): TGCGCCAGCAGTGAGCAGTCTCGCACAGATACGCAGTATTTT. Looking up the rest from reference TRBV5-1 and TRBJ2-3 gives the full variable domain: KAGVTQTPRYLIKTRGQQVTLSCSPISGHRSVSWYQQTPGQGLQFLFEYFSETQRNKGNFPGRFSGRQFSNSRSEMNVSTLELGDSALYLCASSEQSRTDTQYFGPGTRLTVL.

The chain has TRBV27 and TRBJ1-2; D might be TRBD1 (6 bases). Germline CDR1 reads MNHEY; CDR2 reads SMNVEV (reference sequence). This CDR3 comprises 16 residues. The V end was cut by 8 bases, the J end by 5 bases, with 24 bases between. DNA of the CDR3: TGTGCCAGCGCGGGGGGGCAGGGTCCGGTGGGATATGGCTACACCTTC. Amino acid sequence: CASAGGQGPVGYGYTF.

This clone was seen just once. The V call is TRBV27, the J call TRBJ2-7; D may be TRBD2 (6 bases). CDR1 and CDR2 (germline): MNHEY, SMNVEV (reference sequence). The CDR3 is 18 amino acids. Trimming took 3 bases from V and 6 from J, leaving 27 bases between them. The CDR3: CASSFRAQNLAGTGEQYF. In DNA, the CDR3 is TGTGCCAGCAGTTTCAGGGCACAAAACCTCGCGGGGACGGGCGAGCAGTACTTC.

The chain couples TRBV6-1 to TRBJ1-6; D perhaps matches TRBD1 (5 bases). V shed 2 bases and J shed 15 bases, with 11 bases lying between them. CDR3 length: 12 amino acids. In germline, CDR1 is MNHNS, CDR2 SASEGT. The DNA of the CDR3 is TGTGCCAGCAGTGAAATTGGGGGGATCCTCCACTTT. It specifies CASSEIGGILHF.

The chain couples TRBV5-1 to TRBJ1-2; weak D call: TRBD1 (5 bases). Germline V gene data show CDR1 as SGHRS and CDR2 as YFSETQ. Trimming stripped 0 bases from V and 8 bases from J, with 23 bases between. This CDR3 has 17 residues. The CDR3 protein is CASSLEASARVSGGYTF. CDR3 sequence (DNA): TGCGCCAGCAGCTTGGAGGCTTCCGCCCGGGTTTCAGGGGGCTACACCTTC. The variable domain in full, completed from reference TRBV5-1 and TRBJ1-2, reads KAGVTQTPRYLIKTRGQQVTLSCSPISGHRSVSWYQQTPGQGLQFLFEYFSETQRNKGNFPGRFSGRQFSNSRSEMNVSTLELGDSALYLCASSLEASARVSGGYTFGSGTRLTVV.

The chain joins TRBV2 to TRBJ1-4; TRBD1 matches at 9 bases. In germline, CDR1 is SNHLY, CDR2 FYNNEI. CDR3 length equals 15 residues. With 7 bases clipped from V and 8 bases from J, the junction kept 11 bases outside the gene matches. Written as DNA, the CDR3 is TGTGCCAGCAAGCGGCAGACAGGGGGGGGCGAAAAACTGTTTTTT. It yields the protein CASKRQTGGGEKLFF.

The genes are TRBV5-4 and TRBJ1-2; D uncertain. The germline gives CDR1 SGHNT, CDR2 YYREEE (reference sequence). V dropped 4 bases and J dropped 8 bases, with 15 bases sitting between them. CDR3 length: 13 amino acids. The DNA for the CDR3 is TGTGCCAGCAGCCTCGACGTCGCGGGGGGCTACACCTTC. The encoded protein is CASSLDVAGGYTF.

The DNA of the CDR3 is TGTGCCAGCTCGCTCCTAGGTCCCGAAGCTTTCTTT. Translating gives CASSLLGPEAFF. This rearrangement joins TRBV18 to TRBJ1-1; D is undetermined. V was pared by 6 bases and J by 8 bases, with 13 bases between. The germline V gene has CDR1 KGHSH and CDR2 LQKENI. The CDR3 is made up of 12 amino acids.

This clone came up once. The CDR3 DNA follows: TGTGCCAGCAGCCCCCACCTACGCGCAACTAATGAAAAACTGTTTTTT. The encoded protein is CASSPHLRATNEKLFF. The rearrangement links TRBV28 to TRBJ1-4; D gene ambiguous. This CDR3 is 16 amino acids long. Between the trimmed V and J ends, which lost 6 bases and 0 bases, there was a span of 14 bases. Germline-derived CDR1 and CDR2 are MDHEN and SYDVKM.

This chain links TRBV21-1 with TRBJ2-7; the D call of TRBD2 is as the table states it, not checked on the DNA. TRBV21-1 is designated a pseudogene. CDR3 length equals 19 residues. CDR3 amino acids: CASSKAWWLAGLLPREQYF. As DNA, the CDR3 is TGTGCCAGCAGCAAAGCGTGGTGGCTAGCGGGACTCCTACCTAGGGAGCAGTACTTC.

This clone was recorded once. The CDR3, as DNA: TGCGCCAGCAGCTCGCCGGACAGGGGAGAGACCCAGTACTTC. This gives the protein CASSSPDRGETQYF. This chain uses TRBV5-1 with TRBJ2-5; 9 bases match TRBD1. Germline CDR1 is SGHRS and CDR2 is YFSETQ. The CDR3 has 14 residues. Trimming at V came to 3 bases and at J to 4 bases, leaving 4 bases not matched to a gene.

This chain links TRBV5-4 with TRBJ1-5; D gene unclear. Trimming removed 4 bases at V and 0 bases at J, with 11 bases between. The CDR3 loop spans 15 amino acids. CDR1 is SGHNT, CDR2 YYREEE, per germline (reference sequence). CDR3 DNA: TGTGCCAGCAGCCCCCGATCAGATAGCAATCAGCCCCAGCATTTT. Protein product: CASSPRSDSNQPQHF.

The chain links TRBV11-2 to TRBJ2-7, with D maybe TRBD1 (6 bases). This CDR3 has 12 amino acids. Deletions cut 4 bases from V and 6 bases from J, with 10 bases between. Germline V gene sequence: CDR1 SGHAT, CDR2 FQNNGV. CDR3: CASSSQGAEQYF. The DNA for the CDR3 is TGTGCCAGCAGCTCACAGGGTGCCGAGCAGTACTTC.

The V and J genes are TRBV30 and TRBJ1-1, with 7 bases identical to TRBD1. Trimming took 4 bases from V and 5 from J; bases not matched to a gene: 7. In germline, CDR1 is GTSNPN, CDR2 SVGIG (reference sequence). The CDR3 is made up of 13 amino acids. The CDR3 loop reads CAWTRGIRTEAFF. Written as DNA, the CDR3 is TGTGCCTGGACCAGGGGGATTCGAACTGAAGCTTTCTTT.

This clone was recorded only once. V gene TRBV4-3 combines with J gene TRBJ2-2, with 8 positions matching TRBD2. This CDR3 is built from 19 residues. V lost 0 bases and J lost 4; bases outside the gene matches: 13. The germline V gene encodes CDR1 LGHNA and CDR2 YSLEER. The CDR3 loop reads CASSQDPTPAGGTTGELFF. CDR3 nucleotide sequence: TGCGCCAGCAGCCAAGATCCAACCCCTGCGGGAGGAACCACCGGGGAGCTGTTTTTT.

The chain links TRBV28 to TRBJ2-5; D unclear. V gave up 5 bases and J gave up 4 bases, with 26 bases separating them. Germline CDR1 MDHEN, CDR2 SYDVKM. This CDR3 comprises 18 residues. DNA for the CDR3: TGTGCCAGCAGTCCTTTTGGGTTTAGTAGGGCCGCTAGAGAGACCCAGTACTTC. This codes for CASSPFGFSRAARETQYF.

The chain uses TRBV29-1 and TRBJ2-1; possible D gene TRBD1, 5 bases. CDR3 length: 14 amino acids. Germline CDR1 SQVTM, CDR2 ANQGSEA. Between the trimmed V and J ends, which lost 5 bases and 0 bases, there was a span of 11 bases. The CDR3 here is CSVQRTPSYNEQFF. In nucleotides, the CDR3 is TGCAGCGTTCAAAGGACACCCTCCTACAATGAGCAGTTCTTC.

The rearrangement uses TRBV9 and TRBJ2-3, with a weak D call TRBD1 (6 bases). The V end was cut by 2 bases, the J end by 0 bases, with 10 bases between. The CDR3 has 15 amino acids. Germline V lookup: CDR1 SGDLS, CDR2 YYNGEE. CDR3 DNA sequence: TGTGCCAGCAGCGTCCGGGACAAAAGCACAGATACGCAGTATTTT. Translated: CASSVRDKSTDTQYF.

The J gene is TRBJ2-7, the V gene TRBV29-1, with TRBD2 matching 8 bases. V lost 5 bases, J lost 2 bases, and 5 bases stayed unmatched. This CDR3 is built from 13 residues. Germline values: CDR1 SQVTM, CDR2 ANQGSEA. In DNA, the CDR3 is TGCAGCGTTCGCGTACTAGCGGCCTACGAGCAGTACTTC. Protein: CSVRVLAAYEQYF.

This rearrangement joins TRBV9 to TRBJ1-2, with TRBD1 matching 8 bases. This CDR3 is built from 15 residues. Losses at the gene ends were 4 bases for V and 4 bases for J; bases not matched to a gene: 9. Germline lookup yields CDR1 SGDLS and CDR2 YYNGEE. The CDR3 bases are TGTGCCAGCAGCTCCTGGGCAGGGGGCGCCTATGGCTACACCTTC. It yields the protein CASSSWAGGAYGYTF.

The V gene is TRBV10-3, the J gene TRBJ1-4, with 8 bases matching TRBD1. V was pared by 0 bases and J by 8 bases, with 5 bases of the junction left unmatched. The CDR3 loop spans 15 amino acids. Per the germline V gene, CDR1 is ENHRY and CDR2 is SYGVKD. The CDR3 coding sequence is TGTGCCATCAGTGAGTCGACAGGGGCCGGCGAAAAACTGTTTTTT. The encoded protein is CAISESTGAGEKLFF.

A single count supports this clone. The V call is TRBV7-9, the J call TRBJ2-7; 10 bases are a match to TRBD1. Germline V CDR1 and CDR2: SEHNR, FQNEAQ (reference sequence). The CDR3 totals 14 residues. Trimming took 6 bases from V and 7 from J; bases not matched to a gene: 9. In DNA, the CDR3 is TGTGCCAGCAGTTACCGGGACAGGGGTTTGGAGCAGTACTTC. It is translated as CASSYRDRGLEQYF.

The V gene is TRBV19, the J gene TRBJ2-7; D is unresolved. V shed 1 base and J shed 5 bases, with 6 bases lying between them. The CDR3 has 12 residues. Germline CDR1 is LNHDA and CDR2 is SQIVND (reference sequence). The CDR3 sequence is CASSIVGNEQYF. The CDR3 DNA is TGTGCCAGTAGTATAGTAGGGAACGAGCAGTACTTC.

The chain joins TRBV2 to TRBJ2-3; D gene uncertain. This CDR3 comprises 12 residues. Deletions cut 6 bases from V and 2 bases from J, with 6 bases between. CDR1 is SNHLY, CDR2 FYNNEI, per germline. The CDR3 reads CASSDDTDTQYF. CDR3 sequence (DNA): TGTGCCAGCAGCGACGACACAGATACGCAGTATTTT.

The rearrangement uses TRBV28 and TRBJ1-5; possible D gene TRBD1, 5 bases. The CDR3 extends over 15 amino acids. Per germline, CDR1 MDHEN and CDR2 SYDVKM. Trimming shortened V by 3 bases and J by 7 bases, and 16 bases separated the two germline ends. CDR3 sequence: CASSFPGRMGQPQHF. The CDR3 region has the DNA TGTGCCAGCAGTTTTCCAGGGAGGATGGGGCAGCCCCAGCATTTT.

Details on this clone: The sample carries other DNA sequences with the same CDR3. V and J are TRBV24-1 and TRBJ2-1; 10 nucleotides align to TRBD2. CDR1 is KGHDR, CDR2 SFDVKD, per germline. This CDR3 has 16 amino acids. J was trimmed by 0 bases and V by 2 bases; bases with no gene match: 0. The CDR3 loop reads CATSDSSGSSYNEQFF. CDR3 in DNA: TGTGCCACCAGTGATTCTAGCGGGAGCTCCTACAATGAGCAGTTCTTC.

The rearrangement uses TRBV9 and TRBJ2-1; D may be TRBD1 (6 bases). V was clipped by 4 bases and J by 6 bases, with 14 bases between them. CDR1 and CDR2 (germline): SGDLS, YYNGEE. This CDR3 has 14 amino acids. The CDR3 DNA follows: TGTGCCAGCAGCCCCCCCAGGGGAATCAATGAGCAGTTCTTC. Translating it yields CASSPPRGINEQFF.